This TCR beta chain was captured by sequencing in a study of blood T cell repertoires in COVID-19 (dated by TCRdb to the early 2020s). About the investigation overall: Samples covering the acute and convalescent phases of COVID-19 were provided by collaborators in the United States, Italy and Spain. The prospective study material was composed of cDNA or gDNA derived from T cells, B-cell-depleted T cells, or PBMCs. The dataset comprised deeply sampled blood TCRbeta repertoires from subjects exposed to, actively infected with, or recovered from COVID-19. The repertoires were released in a freely available public database intended as a resource for research on the immune response to SARS-CoV-2. The samples were drawn from the first 160 participants of the ongoing ImmuneRACE study and from 950 to 1,500 subjects provided by 6 global collaborators. A de-identified subject ID, COVID-19 status, age in years and sex were almost always included in the sample metadata. Where available, HLA class I and class II types were taken from metadata supplied by the sample provider and were not determined by assay-based typing.

General findings and caveats noted by the study authors: The quantity of clinical and demographic metadata differed by source and by participant and was supplied without curation.

This clone turned up a few times. Its antigen remains undetermined. Base-call qualities are not available, and no considerably larger clone is one nucleotide away. TCRbeta CDR3 regions were amplified from genomic DNA by means of the immunoSEQ Assay, a bias-controlled multiplex PCR. As for how the authors treated the data: Nucleated cell counts per sample were estimated from amplification of reference gene primers within the assay. Sequence reads were collapsed and filtered to measure the absolute abundance of every unique TCRbeta CDR3 rearrangement. For each sample, productive Simpson clonality was calculated by taking the square root of Simpson's diversity index across productive rearrangements. What TCRdb holds here is the immuneACCESS table cut down to in-frame rearrangements. Part of the clones is not present; checked against another copy, under half of the missing clones reflect an unresolved V gene, and the others are unexplained. V, J and clone size are taken as reported in that table, and D and trimming were inferred from the DNA itself. The sample table holds approximately 90,000 clones, of which roughly 88% were seen once. The top ten clonotypes cover roughly a third of the sample.

Whole blood was collected in K2EDTA tubes by collaborating institutions according to the institutions' own protocols. For TCRbeta analysis, collaborators shipped samples as frozen whole blood, isolated PBMCs, or DNA extracted from either of those sample types. Trimming costs V 6 bases and J 4 bases, and their ends lie 9 bases apart. From the cysteine through the phenylalanine, the CDR3 covers 12 amino acids. Of all the DNA, just the CDR3 is kept, 36 bases in frame from base 1. CDR1 and CDR2 are read off the germline V gene as SNHLY and FYNNEI. The chain uses TRBV2 and TRBJ2-5, with the D gene call left open. The sequencing input was peripheral blood. This TCR came from a woman over 75 with active or convalescent COVID-19. For the CDR3, the sequence is CASSPFRETQYF. Here is the DNA: TGTGCCAGCAGCCCATTTAGAGAGACCCAGTACTTC.